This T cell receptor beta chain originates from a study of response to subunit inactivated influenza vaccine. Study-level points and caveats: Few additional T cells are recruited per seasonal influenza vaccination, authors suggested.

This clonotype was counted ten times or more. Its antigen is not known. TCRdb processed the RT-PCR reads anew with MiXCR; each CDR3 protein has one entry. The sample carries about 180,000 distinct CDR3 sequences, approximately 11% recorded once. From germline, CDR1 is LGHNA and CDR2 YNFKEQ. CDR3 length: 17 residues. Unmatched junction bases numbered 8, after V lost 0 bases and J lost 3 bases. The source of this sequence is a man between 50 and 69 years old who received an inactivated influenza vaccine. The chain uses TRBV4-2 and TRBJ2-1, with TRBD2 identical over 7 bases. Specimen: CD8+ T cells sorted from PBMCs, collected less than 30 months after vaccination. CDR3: CASSQDSGGPIYNEQFF. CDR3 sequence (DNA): TGTGCCAGCAGCCAAGATTCGGGGGGACCCATCTACAATGAGCAGTTCTTC.